This is a list of T cell receptor beta chains from one sample in a study of T-cell reconstitution after alpha-beta-depleted transplantation in children. TCRdb recomputed calls from the PCR reads with MiXCR, one row per CDR3 protein. The sample carries 700,000 to 850,000 distinct CDR3 sequences, 15% to 20% recorded once. The sample consisted of PBMCs, mostly from graft donor cells, taken 360 days after TCRalphabeta/CD19-depleted stem cell transplant. These receptors originate from a male patient aged 10 to 17 who had a stem cell transplant for acute lymphoblastic leukemia, so the T cells may come from the graft donor. Both conserved end residues are part of each CDR3. Fields, in order: V gene, clone size, D gene, J gene, CDR3 length, CDR3 protein, CDR3 DNA. D genes are given only for firm matches. The size field is filled for only some rows; it gives once, few, many or a size class.

v_gene: TRBV27
abundance: .
d_gene: TRBD2
j_gene: TRBJ2-7
len: 15
CDR3aa: CASTLAWGGSYEQYF
CDR3nt: TGTGCCAGCACGTTAGCGTGGGGGGGTTCCTACGAGCAGTACTTC

v_gene: TRBV4-1
abundance: many
d_gene: TRBD2
j_gene: TRBJ2-1
len: 16
CDR3aa: CASSYGTSGSTYEQFF
CDR3nt: TGCGCCAGCAGCTACGGGACTAGCGGGAGTACCTATGAGCAGTTCTTC

v_gene: TRBV6-2/TRBV6-3
abundance: few
d_gene: TRBD2
j_gene: TRBJ2-1
len: 14
CDR3aa: CASRGGTSGLEQFF
CDR3nt: TGTGCCAGCAGGGGCGGGACTAGCGGCCTCGAGCAGTTCTTC

v_gene: TRBV9
abundance: few
d_gene: .
j_gene: TRBJ2-1
len: 18
CDR3aa: CASSVATGMKGYYNEQFF
CDR3nt: TGTGCCAGCAGCGTAGCTACAGGAATGAAGGGTTACTACAATGAGCAGTTCTTC

v_gene: TRBV5-1
abundance: .
d_gene: TRBD1
j_gene: TRBJ2-1
len: 13
CDR3aa: CASSLMQGAEQFF
CDR3nt: TGCGCCAGCAGCTTAATGCAGGGGGCTGAGCAGTTCTTC

v_gene: TRBV4-1
abundance: few
d_gene: .
j_gene: TRBJ1-1
len: 16
CDR3aa: CASSQVGQGTRTEAFF
CDR3nt: TGCGCCAGCAGCCAAGTGGGGCAGGGGACTCGCACTGAAGCTTTCTTT

v_gene: TRBV12-5
abundance: many
d_gene: TRBD2
j_gene: TRBJ2-5
len: 18
CDR3aa: CASGPSLAGAQRGETQYF
CDR3nt: TGTGCTAGTGGTCCCTCACTAGCGGGAGCGCAACGTGGAGAGACCCAGTACTTC

v_gene: TRBV7-3
abundance: .
d_gene: TRBD2
j_gene: TRBJ2-1
len: 14
CDR3aa: CASSLGTSWDEQFF
CDR3nt: TGTGCCAGCAGCTTAGGGACTAGCTGGGATGAGCAGTTCTTC

v_gene: TRBV29-1
abundance: few
d_gene: .
j_gene: TRBJ1-1
len: 9
CDR3aa: CSVGAGAFF
CDR3nt: TGCAGCGTGGGGGCCGGAGCTTTCTTT

v_gene: TRBV5-6
abundance: few
d_gene: .
j_gene: TRBJ1-2
len: 14
CDR3aa: CASSLVGSYYGYTF
CDR3nt: TGTGCCAGCAGCTTGGTCGGCAGCTACTATGGCTACACCTTC

v_gene: TRBV29-1
abundance: .
d_gene: .
j_gene: TRBJ2-5
len: 15
CDR3aa: CSVARDPSVGETQYF
CDR3nt: TGCAGCGTTGCCCGGGACCCCTCGGTGGGCGAGACCCAGTACTTC

v_gene: TRBV29-1
abundance: .
d_gene: TRBD2
j_gene: TRBJ2-1
len: 17
CDR3aa: CSVDRHSSGRGYNEQFF
CDR3nt: TGCAGCGTGGACCGGCATAGTAGCGGGAGGGGTTACAATGAGCAGTTCTTC

v_gene: TRBV5-1
abundance: .
d_gene: .
j_gene: TRBJ2-4
len: 12
CDR3aa: CASSFVRTVSDF
CDR3nt: TGCGCCAGCAGCTTTGTCAGGACAGTTTCGGACTTC

v_gene: TRBV28
abundance: .
d_gene: .
j_gene: TRBJ2-7
len: 18
CDR3aa: CASRLFRINRRSSYEQYF
CDR3nt: TGTGCCAGCAGACTCTTCAGGATAAACAGGCGAAGCTCCTACGAGCAGTACTTC

v_gene: TRBV7-9
abundance: few
d_gene: TRBD1
j_gene: TRBJ1-4
len: 16
CDR3aa: CASSLDGQGTNEKLFF
CDR3nt: TGTGCCAGCAGCTTAGATGGACAGGGGACTAATGAAAAACTGTTTTTT

v_gene: TRBV30
abundance: .
d_gene: TRBD1
j_gene: TRBJ2-7
len: 12
CDR3aa: CASGTGPYEQYF
CDR3nt: TGTGCGTCCGGGACAGGGCCCTACGAGCAGTACTTC

v_gene: TRBV5-1
abundance: .
d_gene: .
j_gene: TRBJ2-5
len: 13
CDR3aa: CASSLWRDGTQYF
CDR3nt: TGCGCCAGCAGCTTGTGGCGGGATGGGACCCAGTACTTC

v_gene: TRBV5-1
abundance: .
d_gene: TRBD1
j_gene: TRBJ2-3
len: 15
CDR3aa: CASSDGTGTTDTQYF
CDR3nt: TGCGCCAGCAGCGACGGGACAGGGACCACAGATACGCAGTATTTT

v_gene: TRBV15
abundance: few
d_gene: .
j_gene: TRBJ1-2
len: 14
CDR3aa: CATSSRSGSYGYTF
CDR3nt: TGTGCCACCAGCAGCCGTTCAGGGTCCTATGGCTACACCTTC

v_gene: TRBV11-2
abundance: few
d_gene: .
j_gene: TRBJ2-7
len: 15
CDR3aa: CASSFGLPNYYEQYF
CDR3nt: TGTGCCAGCTCCTTCGGGCTACCCAATTACTACGAGCAGTACTTC

v_gene: TRBV7-9
abundance: few
d_gene: TRBD2
j_gene: TRBJ2-5
len: 17
CDR3aa: CASSLSRLAVYQETQYF
CDR3nt: TGTGCCAGCAGCTTATCGCGGCTAGCGGTGTACCAAGAGACCCAGTACTTC

v_gene: TRBV20-1
abundance: few
d_gene: .
j_gene: TRBJ2-1
len: 15
CDR3aa: CSAVPGRGGRNEQFF
CDR3nt: TGCAGTGCCGTCCCGGGCAGGGGCGGTCGCAATGAGCAGTTCTTC

v_gene: TRBV12-3/TRBV12-4
abundance: many
d_gene: .
j_gene: TRBJ2-3
len: 15
CDR3aa: CASSFRRAQGDTQYF
CDR3nt: TGTGCCAGCAGTTTCCGGAGGGCCCAAGGAGATACGCAGTATTTT

v_gene: TRBV5-1
abundance: .
d_gene: TRBD1
j_gene: TRBJ2-7
len: 12
CDR3aa: CASSSWWTGQYF
CDR3nt: TGCGCCAGCAGCTCCTGGTGGACAGGGCAGTACTTC

v_gene: TRBV7-9
abundance: .
d_gene: TRBD2
j_gene: TRBJ2-1
len: 13
CDR3aa: CASSPGGENEQFF
CDR3nt: TGTGCCAGCAGTCCGGGAGGGGAAAATGAGCAGTTCTTC

v_gene: TRBV7-9
abundance: .
d_gene: TRBD2
j_gene: TRBJ2-7
len: 16
CDR3aa: CASSRTGGLPSYEQYF
CDR3nt: TGTGCCAGCAGCAGGACGGGGGGACTACCTTCCTACGAGCAGTACTTC

v_gene: TRBV7-3
abundance: .
d_gene: TRBD1
j_gene: TRBJ1-1
len: 14
CDR3aa: CASSVGQANTEAFF
CDR3nt: TGTGCCAGCAGCGTCGGACAGGCGAACACTGAAGCTTTCTTT

v_gene: TRBV6-1
abundance: few
d_gene: .
j_gene: TRBJ2-1
len: 16
CDR3aa: CASRGYVGRRINEQFF
CDR3nt: TGTGCCAGCAGGGGGTACGTTGGACGTAGGATCAATGAGCAGTTCTTC

v_gene: TRBV5-1
abundance: many
d_gene: TRBD1
j_gene: TRBJ2-4
len: 15
CDR3aa: CASSRDSIAKNIQYF
CDR3nt: TGCGCCAGCAGCCGGGACAGCATAGCCAAAAACATTCAGTACTTC

v_gene: TRBV7-9
abundance: .
d_gene: .
j_gene: TRBJ2-5
len: 14
CDR3aa: CASSLGGTSNTQYF
CDR3nt: TGTGCCAGCAGCCTGGGTGGGACCTCAAACACCCAGTACTTC

v_gene: TRBV11-2
abundance: few
d_gene: TRBD2
j_gene: TRBJ2-7
len: 17
CDR3aa: CASSLNRLAGVSYEQYF
CDR3nt: TGTGCCAGCAGCTTAAATCGCCTAGCGGGAGTTTCCTACGAGCAGTACTTC

v_gene: TRBV5-1
abundance: .
d_gene: .
j_gene: TRBJ2-7
len: 13
CDR3aa: CASSLDEAYEQYF
CDR3nt: TGCGCCAGCAGCTTGGACGAAGCATACGAGCAGTACTTC

v_gene: TRBV6-6
abundance: few
d_gene: .
j_gene: TRBJ2-7
len: 13
CDR3aa: CASSPELPYEQYF
CDR3nt: TGTGCCAGCAGCCCGGAACTCCCCTACGAGCAGTACTTC

v_gene: TRBV7-9
abundance: .
d_gene: .
j_gene: TRBJ1-4
len: 15
CDR3aa: CASSWGSGTNEKLFF
CDR3nt: TGTGCCAGCAGCTGGGGGTCAGGGACTAATGAAAAACTGTTTTTT

v_gene: TRBV20-1
abundance: .
d_gene: .
j_gene: TRBJ1-4
len: 14
CDR3aa: CSAFRLGAGEKLFF
CDR3nt: TGCAGTGCTTTCCGGTTGGGGGCAGGGGAAAAACTGTTTTTT

v_gene: TRBV15
abundance: .
d_gene: .
j_gene: TRBJ2-1
len: 17
CDR3aa: CATSRERTGGLYNEQFF
CDR3nt: TGTGCCACCAGCAGAGAGAGGACCGGCGGCCTTTACAATGAGCAGTTCTTC

v_gene: TRBV12-3/TRBV12-4
abundance: few
d_gene: .
j_gene: TRBJ2-7
len: 16
CDR3aa: CASSHASYRTAYEQYF
CDR3nt: TGTGCCAGCAGTCACGCCTCCTACAGGACGGCCTACGAGCAGTACTTC

v_gene: TRBV3-1
abundance: few
d_gene: TRBD2
j_gene: TRBJ2-3
len: 19
CDR3aa: CASSQDWSGRAPSTDTQYF
CDR3nt: TGTGCCAGCAGCCAAGATTGGAGCGGGAGGGCCCCTTCTACAGATACGCAGTATTTT

v_gene: TRBV11-2
abundance: .
d_gene: TRBD2
j_gene: TRBJ2-7
len: 16
CDR3aa: CASSKGLAGGSYEQYF
CDR3nt: TGTGCCAGCAGCAAAGGACTAGCGGGAGGTTCCTACGAGCAGTACTTC

v_gene: TRBV5-8
abundance: many
d_gene: .
j_gene: TRBJ2-1
len: 14
CDR3aa: CASSFLGSYNEQFF
CDR3nt: TGTGCCAGCAGCTTTCTAGGCTCCTACAATGAGCAGTTCTTC

v_gene: TRBV7-6
abundance: few
d_gene: TRBD2
j_gene: TRBJ2-1
len: 20
CDR3aa: CASRRGGLSSGRADYNEQFF
CDR3nt: TGTGCCAGCAGACGAGGAGGTCTCTCTAGCGGGAGGGCTGACTACAATGAGCAGTTCTTC

v_gene: TRBV10-3
abundance: many
d_gene: TRBD1
j_gene: TRBJ2-7
len: 16
CDR3aa: CAISDPTGVKSNEQYF
CDR3nt: TGTGCCATCAGTGACCCGACAGGGGTCAAATCGAACGAGCAGTACTTC

v_gene: TRBV7-8
abundance: once
d_gene: .
j_gene: TRBJ2-7
len: 16
CDR3aa: CASSLTQTLVIREQYF
CDR3nt: TGTGCCAGCAGCTTAACCCAGACTTTGGTCATCCGGGAGCAGTACTTC

v_gene: TRBV6-1
abundance: .
d_gene: TRBD2
j_gene: TRBJ2-1
len: 15
CDR3aa: CASRRRLAEYNEQFF
CDR3nt: TGTGCCAGCAGGAGGAGACTAGCTGAGTACAATGAGCAGTTCTTC

v_gene: TRBV20-1
abundance: few
d_gene: TRBD2
j_gene: TRBJ2-5
len: 14
CDR3aa: CSARLVAGGETQYF
CDR3nt: TGCAGTGCTAGATTGGTAGCGGGAGGGGAGACCCAGTACTTC

v_gene: TRBV24-1
abundance: .
d_gene: .
j_gene: TRBJ2-5
len: 12
CDR3aa: CATSDPAETQYF
CDR3nt: TGTGCCACCAGTGACCCGGCGGAGACCCAGTACTTC

v_gene: TRBV29-1
abundance: many
d_gene: .
j_gene: TRBJ1-3
len: 14
CDR3aa: CSVLGAYSGNTIYF
CDR3nt: TGCAGCGTTCTTGGGGCTTACTCTGGAAACACCATATATTTT

v_gene: TRBV7-3
abundance: few
d_gene: TRBD1
j_gene: TRBJ1-2
len: 14
CDR3aa: CASSSNRGDYGYTF
CDR3nt: TGTGCCAGCAGCTCCAACAGGGGGGACTATGGCTACACCTTC

v_gene: TRBV4-1
abundance: .
d_gene: .
j_gene: TRBJ2-7
len: 18
CDR3aa: CASSLPVVKGGMDYEQYF
CDR3nt: TGCGCCAGCAGCCTCCCGGTTGTGAAGGGCGGGATGGACTACGAGCAGTACTTC

v_gene: TRBV21-1
abundance: .
d_gene: .
j_gene: TRBJ2-7
len: 14
CDR3aa: CASSATRGNYEQYF
CDR3nt: TGTGCCAGCAGCGCTACGCGAGGAAACTACGAGCAGTACTTC

v_gene: TRBV9
abundance: many
d_gene: TRBD2
j_gene: TRBJ2-1
len: 17
CDR3aa: CASSPFLLAGDYNEQFF
CDR3nt: TGTGCCAGCAGCCCATTTCTTTTAGCGGGAGACTACAATGAGCAGTTCTTC

v_gene: TRBV5-1
abundance: .
d_gene: TRBD2
j_gene: TRBJ2-2
len: 16
CDR3aa: CASSFGLAGYTGELFF
CDR3nt: TGCGCCAGCAGCTTTGGACTAGCGGGGTACACCGGGGAGCTGTTTTTT